These 28 T cell receptor beta chains were sequenced from one sample in a study of blood T cell repertoires in COVID-19. This table comes from immunoSEQ multiplex PCR, and its TCRdb copy is limited to in-frame clones, with some not included. This table has about 150,000 clones, 85% to 90% appearing once. The specimen sequenced was peripheral blood. These receptors came from a woman aged 55 to 70 with active COVID-19.

The chain carries TRBV11-2 and TRBJ2-3; 9 bases fit TRBD2. CDR1 SGHAT and CDR2 FQNNGV come from the germline V gene. J lost 3 bases, V lost 7 bases, and 14 bases had no gene match. The CDR3 is 17 residues long. Here the CDR3 DNA reads TGTGCCAGCAAACCAACCGGTGGGCTAGCGGGAACAGATACGCAGTATTTT. It yields the protein CASKPTGGLAGTDTQYF.

V usage is TRBV11-2 and J usage is TRBJ2-5, with unresolved D. CDR1 is SGHAT and CDR2 is FQNNGV in the germline V gene. V was cut by 4 bases and J by 0 bases, with 12 bases left in between. The CDR3 is 15 amino acids. CDR3 nucleotides: TGTGCCAGCAGCTCCCTTTTATCGTACCAAGAGACCCAGTACTTC. Encoded protein: CASSSLLSYQETQYF. Drawing the rest from reference TRBV11-2 and TRBJ2-5, the complete variable domain is EAGVAQSPRYKIIEKRQSVAFWCNPISGHATLYWYQQILGQGPKLLIQFQNNGVVDDSQLPKDRFSAERLKGVDSTLKIQPAKLEDSAVYLCASSSLLSYQETQYFGPGTRLLVL.

J is TRBJ1-3 and V is TRBV9, with unresolved D. Trimming shortened V by 2 bases and J by 4 bases, and 19 bases separated the two germline ends. CDR1 is SGDLS, CDR2 YYNGEE, per germline. CDR3 length equals 17 residues. For the CDR3, the DNA is TGTGCCAGCAGCGTTAGGGCGGGCCCAACTCTCGGAAACACCATATATTTT. It translates to CASSVRAGPTLGNTIYF. Based on the CDR3 plus reference TRBV9 and TRBJ1-3, the full variable domain is DSGVTQTPKHLITATGQRVTLRCSPRSGDLSVYWYQQSLDQGLQFLIQYYNGEERAKGNILERFSAQQFPDLHSELNLSSLELGDSALYFCASSVRAGPTLGNTIYFGEGSWLTVV.

The gene calls are TRBV15 and TRBJ2-7; 12 bases map to TRBD2. The CDR3 is 19 amino acids. Germline V gives CDR1 LNHNV, CDR2 YYDKDF (reference sequence). V dropped 0 bases and J dropped 3; count of bases not matched to a gene: 12. The CDR3 is CATSRETSGRTFGFYEQYF. CDR3 in DNA: TGTGCCACCAGCAGAGAAACTAGCGGGAGGACGTTCGGGTTCTACGAGCAGTACTTC.

The chain links TRBV10-3 to TRBJ1-1; D perhaps matches TRBD1 (6 bases). V gave up 5 bases and J gave up 0 bases, with 7 bases separating them. The CDR3 extends over 13 amino acids. Looked up from germline, CDR1 is ENHRY and CDR2 is SYGVKD. CDR3 amino acids: CAISRGLNTEAFF. The DNA of the CDR3 is TGTGCCATCAGTAGGGGGTTGAACACTGAAGCTTTCTTT.

This rearrangement joins TRBV6-1 to TRBJ1-5; D not certain. CDR3 length: 15 residues. CDR1 MNHNS and CDR2 SASEGT come from the germline V gene. Between the trimmed V and J ends, which lost 1 base and 1 base, there was a span of 8 bases. CDR3 loop: CASSEGYWSNQPQHF. Here the CDR3 DNA reads TGTGCCAGCAGTGAAGGTTACTGGAGCAATCAGCCCCAGCATTTT.

V and J are TRBV9 and TRBJ2-1, with a weak D call TRBD2 (6 bases). V lost 2 bases to trimming and J lost 9 bases, with 18 bases between them. The CDR3 covers 15 residues. The germline V gene encodes CDR1 SGDLS and CDR2 YYNGEE. The CDR3 sequence is CASSVRRDSGSEQFF. The CDR3 DNA is TGTGCCAGCAGCGTGAGAAGGGACTCCGGGAGTGAGCAGTTCTTC.

The gene calls are TRBV6-5 and TRBJ2-7; the match to TRBD1 covers 8 bases. The CDR3 length is 15 residues. Unmatched junction bases numbered 10, after V lost 5 bases and J lost 4 bases. CDR1 MNHEY and CDR2 SVGAGI come from the germline V gene. The CDR3, as DNA: TGTGCCAGCAGTATCCACAGGGGGAGAATTTACGAGCAGTACTTC. Protein: CASSIHRGRIYEQYF.

The chain has TRBV18 and TRBJ1-4, with 8 positions matching TRBD1. Germline CDR1 and CDR2: KGHSH and LQKENI. This CDR3 is 16 amino acids long. With 4 bases clipped from V and 2 bases from J, the junction kept 6 bases outside the gene matches. The DNA for the CDR3 is TGTGCCAGCTCACTCAACACAGGGGGGACTAATGAAAAACTGTTTTTT. As protein: CASSLNTGGTNEKLFF.

This sequence joins TRBV27 and TRBJ2-6, with 7 bases that match TRBD1. The CDR3 extends over 17 amino acids. Germline CDR1 MNHEY, CDR2 SMNVEV (reference sequence). J was trimmed by 0 bases and V by 7 bases; bases with no gene match: 9. CDR3: CASTLQGVRSGANVLTF. The CDR3 region has the DNA TGTGCCAGCACCTTGCAGGGGGTCCGCTCTGGGGCCAACGTCCTGACTTTC.

The V and J genes are TRBV6-2 or TRBV6-3 and TRBJ2-1, with D possibly being TRBD2 (7 bases). CDR3 length: 17 amino acids. CDR1 is MNHEY and CDR2 is SVGEGT in the germline V gene. Trimming stripped 0 bases from V and 9 bases from J, with 21 bases between. Written as DNA, the CDR3 is TGTGCCAGCAGTTACTCCCCCGGACTAGGGGGATGGGGTGAGCAGTTCTTC. This gives the protein CASSYSPGLGGWGEQFF.

The chain combines TRBV6-5 with TRBJ2-7; weak D call: TRBD1 (6 bases). Germline V gene lookup returns CDR1 MNHEY and CDR2 SVGAGI. The CDR3 runs to 15 residues. The V end was cut by 6 bases, the J end by 0 bases, with 15 bases between. As DNA, the CDR3 is TGTGCCAGCAGACAGGGTCCCGGTTTCTCCTACGAGCAGTACTTC. Translated, it gives CASRQGPGFSYEQYF.

The chain links TRBV4-3 to TRBJ2-7, with D tentatively TRBD2 (6 bases). Germline CDR1 reads LGHNA; CDR2 reads YSLEER. V dropped 3 bases and J dropped 5 bases, with 17 bases sitting between them. The CDR3 contains 15 residues. The CDR3 sequence: CASSHNRRDFDEQYF. The CDR3 DNA follows: TGCGCCAGCAGCCACAACCGCCGGGACTTTGACGAGCAGTACTTC.

J is TRBJ2-5 and V is TRBV20-1; TRBD1 aligns across 9 bases. From germline, CDR1 is DFQATT and CDR2 SNEGSKA (reference sequence). CDR3 length equals 16 residues. Trimming at V came to 3 bases and at J to 4 bases, leaving 12 bases not matched to a gene. DNA for the CDR3: TGCAGTGCTAGTCGGTTGGGACAGGGTCTTGGAGAGACCCAGTACTTC. It encodes CSASRLGQGLGETQYF.

V is TRBV4-2 and J is TRBJ2-6, with TRBD2 matching 11 bases. V trimming: 1 base; J trimming: 1 base; junction bases outside the gene matches: 12. This CDR3 spans 21 amino acids. Per the germline V gene, CDR1 is LGHNA and CDR2 is YNFKEQ. CDR3 loop: CASSQAQGITSGSSGANVLTF. Here the CDR3 DNA reads TGTGCCAGCAGCCAAGCACAGGGAATAACTAGCGGGAGTTCTGGGGCCAACGTCCTGACTTTC.

In this sample, this clone turned up a few times. At the DNA level, this CDR3 is encoded by other sequences in the same sample as well. The rearrangement links TRBV7-9 to TRBJ1-5; D might be TRBD1 (5 bases). The CDR3 runs 15 residues. Between the trimmed V and J ends, which lost 3 bases and 0 bases, there was a span of 9 bases. Germline V lookup: CDR1 SEHNR, CDR2 FQNEAQ (reference sequence). The DNA for the CDR3 is TGTGCCAGCAGCTTGGGGGGTTATAGCAATCAGCCCCAGCATTTT. Encoded protein: CASSLGGYSNQPQHF.

The CDR3 region is CASSLGPAGGRNEQFF. The CDR3, as DNA: TGTGCCAGCAGCTTAGGGCCGGCGGGAGGGCGCAATGAGCAGTTCTTC. V usage is TRBV11-2 and J usage is TRBJ2-1, with 9 bases aligning to TRBD2. Per germline, CDR1 SGHAT and CDR2 FQNNGV. Germline trimming cut 1 base from V and 6 bases from J; bases unmatched to any gene: 7. This CDR3 is built from 16 residues.

The rearrangement links TRBV10-3 to TRBJ2-7, with D perhaps TRBD1 (6 bases). The CDR3 is made up of 12 amino acids. Per germline, CDR1 ENHRY and CDR2 SYGVKD. Trimming removed 5 bases at V and 4 bases at J, with 9 bases between. CDR3 DNA sequence: TGTGCCATCAGTCATGGACAGTACGAGCAGTACTTC. It specifies CAISHGQYEQYF.

V is TRBV5-1 and J is TRBJ2-2; TRBD2 matches 9 bases. The CDR3 is 17 amino acids. CDR1 is SGHRS and CDR2 is YFSETQ in the germline V gene. The J segment lost 0 bases and the V segment lost 2 bases, leaving 5 bases of the junction unmatched. Written as DNA, the CDR3 is TGCGCCAGCAGCTTACCTAGCGGGGTACCGAACACCGGGGAGCTGTTTTTT. Its protein product is CASSLPSGVPNTGELFF. Complete variable domain (other parts from reference TRBV5-1 and TRBJ2-2): KAGVTQTPRYLIKTRGQQVTLSCSPISGHRSVSWYQQTPGQGLQFLFEYFSETQRNKGNFPGRFSGRQFSNSRSEMNVSTLELGDSALYLCASSLPSGVPNTGELFFGEGSRLTVL.

This clone was counted a single time. The chain employs TRBV28 and TRBJ2-1, with 10 bases aligning to TRBD2. Unmatched junction bases numbered 10, after V lost 5 bases and J lost 6 bases. The length of the CDR3 is 16 residues. Germline V gene data show CDR1 as MDHEN and CDR2 as SYDVKM. The DNA of the CDR3 is TGTGCCAGCAGTCCCTTAGCGGGAGGAGGCTTCAATGAGCAGTTCTTC. Translation gives CASSPLAGGGFNEQFF.

The chain couples TRBV6-2 or TRBV6-3 to TRBJ2-2; D is ambiguous. CDR3 length equals 12 residues. From germline, CDR1 is MNHEY and CDR2 SVGEGT. V was pared by 6 bases and J by 9 bases, with 11 bases between. In DNA form, the CDR3 reads TGTGCCAGCAGCCTTCGCGAGAGGGAGCTGTTTTTT. Translating gives CASSLRERELFF.

This clone is a singleton in its sample. The rearrangement joins TRBV9 to TRBJ1-1, with D possibly matching TRBD1 (5 bases). V was shortened by 3 bases and J by 4 bases, with 13 bases between the two germline ends. Germline-derived CDR1 and CDR2 are SGDLS and YYNGEE. This CDR3 spans 14 amino acids. The CDR3 region has the DNA TGTGCCAGCAGCGCTCAGGGTATAGGCACTGAAGCTTTCTTT. This gives the protein CASSAQGIGTEAFF.

The rearrangement joins TRBV6-2 or TRBV6-3 to TRBJ2-1; D remains unclear. Germline-derived CDR1 and CDR2 are MNHEY and SVGEGT. The CDR3 covers 11 residues. The V end was cut by 3 bases, the J end by 10 bases, with 7 bases between. This CDR3 reads CASSYDREQFF. For the CDR3, the DNA is TGTGCCAGCAGTTATGATCGGGAGCAGTTCTTC.

The chain employs TRBV7-9 and TRBJ2-1; 8 bases fit TRBD2. Per germline, CDR1 SEHNR and CDR2 FQNEAQ (reference sequence). The CDR3 runs 13 residues. V lost 3 bases, J lost 16 bases, and 11 bases stayed unmatched. In nucleotides, the CDR3 is TGTGCCAGCAGCTTCCGGGCGGGAGGCCCCCCATTCTTC. It encodes CASSFRAGGPPFF.

The rearrangement links TRBV18 to TRBJ2-3, with TRBD2 matching over 10 bases. This CDR3 has 15 residues. In germline, CDR1 is KGHSH, CDR2 LQKENI. J was trimmed by 8 bases and V by 6 bases; bases with no gene match: 11. The CDR3: CASSLLAGDGVTQYF. DNA of the CDR3: TGTGCCAGCTCCCTCCTAGCGGGAGATGGGGTTACGCAGTATTTT.

The chain carries TRBV28 and TRBJ1-5; no definite D call. This CDR3 has 15 amino acids. V lost 6 bases to trimming and J lost 2 bases, with 14 bases between them. Germline V gene sequence: CDR1 MDHEN, CDR2 SYDVKM. The CDR3 region is CASRSVVRGNQPQHF. The CDR3 nucleotides read TGTGCCAGCAGGTCTGTAGTTCGGGGCAATCAGCCCCAGCATTTT.

V and J are TRBV5-1 and TRBJ2-4; the match to TRBD1 covers 7 bases. The J segment lost 3 bases and the V segment lost 4 bases, leaving 7 bases of the junction unmatched. This CDR3 is built from 15 residues. From germline, CDR1 is SGHRS and CDR2 YFSETQ. The CDR3 DNA reads as TGCGCCAGCAGCAACCTCCGGGACAGCAAAAACATTCAGTACTTC. Its protein is CASSNLRDSKNIQYF.

This chain connects TRBV11-2 to TRBJ2-1; 11 bases line up with TRBD2. Germline CDR1 and CDR2: SGHAT and FQNNGV. CDR3 length equals 16 residues. J lost 7 bases, V lost 5 bases, and 10 bases had no gene match. The CDR3 spells CASSTSTSGTRNEQFF. The CDR3 DNA sequence: TGTGCCAGCAGCACTTCGACTAGCGGGACCCGGAATGAGCAGTTCTTC.